The clone carrying this T cell receptor (beta chain) was picked up a small number of times. This sample was taken from a study of T-cell memory formation after mild COVID-19. The trim removed 5 bases at V and 5 bases at J, leaving 8 bases unmatched. This CDR3 spans 15 amino acids. Germline V CDR1 and CDR2: MNHEY, SVGAGI. TCRdb reanalysed the 5' RACE reads using MiXCR and keeps one entry per CDR3 protein. The table includes nearly 350,000 distinct CDR3 sequences, roughly 13% detected once. The gene calls are TRBV6-5 and TRBJ2-1; 8 nucleotides match TRBD2. This TCR was sampled from a man between 18 and 35 years old who had mild COVID-19 (a few samples of this study predate the infection). Cell type and time point are not known. Sequenced: PBMCs or a T cell subset sorted from them (not recorded which). CDR3 DNA: TGTGCCAGCAGTGCCGGGACTAGGGGAAACAATGAGCAGTTCTTC. Translated, it gives CASSAGTRGNNEQFF.